This T cell receptor beta chain appears in the sequencing data of a study of early T cells in non-severe SARS-CoV-2 infection. Overall study: Sequencing targeted bulk RNA from unsorted whole blood, leaving chains unpaired.

J lost 9 bases, V lost 5 bases, and 11 bases had no gene match. The V gene's germline CDR1 is SGHAT and CDR2 FQNNGV. There are 17 residues in the CDR3. Tagging with unique molecular identifiers was applied to individual cDNA molecules. TCRdb independently ran MiXCR on the 5' RACE reads; one entry per CDR3 protein. The sample includes under 50,000 distinct CDR3 sequences, approximately 4.1% of them seen just once. V is TRBV11-2 and J is TRBJ2-1; 15 bases line up with TRBD2. Sequencing input: whole blood. This TCR came from an adult who was a healthcare worker with PCR-confirmed SARS-CoV-2 infection or an uninfected control (not recorded which). CDR3 loop: CASSPAPGLAGGGEQFF. As DNA, the CDR3 is TGTGCCAGCAGCCCCGCCCCCGGACTAGCGGGAGGGGGTGAGCAGTTCTTC.